The 2 T cell receptor beta chains given below trace back to one sample, sequenced in a study of CD8 T cells in ankylosing spondylitis. TCRdb independently ran MiXCR on the 5' RACE reads; one entry per CDR3 protein. Of some 340,000 distinct CDR3 sequences listed, 14% to 15% are singletons. Sequencing used blood, either unsorted or a sorted T cell fraction (not recorded which). Receptors originate from a male donor with ankylosing spondylitis or in good health (not recorded which).

There are a few counts of this clonotype. The CDR3 is CATSRDLMGTGELFF. The DNA of the CDR3 is TGTGCCACCAGCAGAGATCTTATGGGGACCGGGGAGCTGTTTTTT. The rearrangement joins TRBV15 to TRBJ2-2; no clear D gene. V lost 0 bases and J 5 bases, leaving 10 bases between the germline ends. The CDR3 is 15 amino acids. Per germline, CDR1 LNHNV and CDR2 YYDKDF (reference sequence). The complete variable domain, with remaining parts taken from reference TRBV15 and TRBJ2-2, reads DAMVIQNPRYQVTQFGKPVTLSCSQTLNHNVMYWYQQKSSQAPKLLFHYYDKDFNNEADTPDNFQSRRPNTSFCFLDIRSPGLGDTAMYLCATSRDLMGTGELFFGEGSRLTVL.

This clonotype turned up a few times. V is TRBV15 and J is TRBJ2-7, with 9 bases aligning to TRBD1. CDR3 length equals 16 residues. V trimming: 5 bases; J trimming: 2 bases; junction bases outside the gene matches: 10. The germline V gene has CDR1 LNHNV and CDR2 YYDKDF (reference sequence). The CDR3 DNA reads TGTGCCACCAGCCCAGGGATGGGGACAGGGACCTACGAGCAGTACTTC. It encodes CATSPGMGTGTYEQYF.